A selection of T cell receptor beta chains follows, all from one sample in a study of shared clonotypes between healthy human individuals. The protocol was immunoSEQ multiplex PCR, while the TCRdb copy is restricted to in-frame clones and leaves out a portion. The sample contains more than 600,000 clones, roughly nine tenths of which appear only once. Source material: naive CD8+ T cells sorted from blood. These TCRs come from a man aged 30 to 39 in good health. Each CDR3 is given with its conserved first and last residue. The order of the fields is V gene, J gene, CDR3 protein.

>TRBV6-6|TRBJ1-5
CASSYMGRSNQPQHF
>TRBV5-1|TRBJ2-7
CASSSTTSGSSEQYF
>TRBV4-3|TRBJ2-2
CASSLRTGGELFF
>TRBV15|TRBJ1-1
CATRLGHNTEAFF
>TRBV25-1|TRBJ2-6
CASSLGAGANVLTF
>TRBV4-3|TRBJ2-7
CASSQEGVGSPYEQYF
>TRBV27|TRBJ1-1
CASSTSEGTEAFF
>TRBV6-1|TRBJ2-1
CASSEVEDNEQFF
>TRBV27|TRBJ1-1
CASSVVGEAFF
>TRBV5-5|TRBJ2-7
CASSSSSGPQRPYEQYF
>TRBV4-1|TRBJ2-1
CASSQPGQGLDEQFF
>TRBV9|TRBJ1-2
CASSAGTAVGYGYTF
>TRBV7-9|TRBJ2-7
CASSPRLDRGFEQYF
>TRBV9|TRBJ2-5
CASSVEPSGSLETQYF
>TRBV10-3|TRBJ2-7
CAISTISSLANYEQYF
>TRBV2|TRBJ1-2
CASSSQRSSYGYTF
>TRBV15|TRBJ2-1
CATEAGGFGEQFF
>TRBV6-1|TRBJ1-2
CASSEIGTGFPYGYTF
>TRBV7-8|TRBJ1-1
CASSLPTQGAGTEAFF
>TRBV25-1|TRBJ2-2
CASSEAGVDTGELFF
>TRBV5-1|TRBJ2-3
CASMGASTTDTQYF
>TRBV27|TRBJ2-7
CASSPPGTPLIYEQYF
>TRBV5-1|TRBJ2-7
CASRTMGRYEQYF
>TRBV9|TRBJ2-3
CASSEEGGGTDTQYF
>TRBV29-1|TRBJ2-1
CSVDDEGPYNEQFF
>TRBV27|TRBJ1-1
CASSLQGGHSEAFF
>TRBV6-1|TRBJ2-3
CASKGWWEHTDTQYF
>TRBV6-1|TRBJ2-7
CASSDIRVEQYF
>TRBV7-3|TRBJ2-1
CASSLIAASLYDEQFF
>TRBV29-1|TRBJ2-7
CSVRTETYEQYF
>TRBV7-9|TRBJ2-6
CASSLGPVGANVLTF
>TRBV7-6|TRBJ2-7
CASSPSGMSSYEQYF
>TRBV6-1|TRBJ1-4
CASRGTATNEKLFF
>TRBV14|TRBJ1-1
CASSQIGRARTEAFF
>TRBV13|TRBJ2-1
CASSPNPTAGYNEQFF
>TRBV28|TRBJ1-5
CASSPRGYNQPQHF
>TRBV15|TRBJ2-2
CATSREGLLMNTGELFF
>TRBV5-6|TRBJ2-1
CASSLDDEQFF
>TRBV7-8|TRBJ1-4
CASSLGGQGLRKLFF
>TRBV11-2|TRBJ1-1
CASSYLKGRGTEAFF
>TRBV2|TRBJ2-1
CASSSSGRWVNNEQFF
>TRBV7-9|TRBJ2-2
CASSSGQGGNTGELFF
>TRBV14|TRBJ1-2
CASSLRDRESYGYTF
>TRBV30|TRBJ2-7
CAWSPGTGGRKSYEQYF
>TRBV7-9|TRBJ2-1
CASSLSRGPYNEQFF
>TRBV19|TRBJ1-1
CASSIRTDRGANTEAFF
>TRBV7-8|TRBJ1-4
CASSPGLATNEKLFF
>TRBV30|TRBJ2-7
CAWSAPGPYEQYF
>TRBV9|TRBJ2-1
CASSEAQASPRGEQFF
>TRBV28|TRBJ2-2
CASSLMGGVTGELFF
>TRBV11-2|TRBJ2-7
CASSFGTAYEQYF
>TRBV27|TRBJ2-1
CASSDGTSGTREQFF
>TRBV19|TRBJ2-3
CASSIGTTARDTQYF
>TRBV5-1|TRBJ2-5
CASSLGTGMETQYF